This is a list of T cell receptor beta chains from one sample in a study of blood T cell repertoires in COVID-19. Data came from immunoSEQ multiplex PCR; TCRdb stores just in-frame clones and leaves some out. The sample shows 80,000 or so clones, about 92% of them seen only once. Sequenced material: peripheral blood. The receptor set was obtained from a woman aged 45-65 years in a cohort sampled during active COVID-19. Each CDR3 is given with its conserved first and last residue. Fields, in order: J gene, CDR3 length, V gene, clone size, D gene, CDR3 protein, CDR3 DNA. D genes are given only for firm matches. Rows give clone size only sometimes, using once, few, many, or a class for an expanded clone.

TRBJ2-7 | 16 | TRBV3-1/TRBV3-2 | few | NA | CASSQERRTEPYEQYF | TGTGCCAGCAGCCAAGAGCGGAGGACAGAGCCCTACGAGCAGTACTTC
TRBJ2-7 | 14 | TRBV25-1 | NA | NA | CASSGRRAAYEQYF | TGTGCCAGCAGTGGACGGCGGGCCGCCTACGAGCAGTACTTC
TRBJ2-5 | 13 | TRBV5-4 | NA | NA | CASSFAGEGTQYF | TGTGCCAGCAGCTTTGCAGGGGAGGGGACCCAGTACTTC
TRBJ2-3 | 15 | TRBV11-2 | few | NA | CASSLDPSGTDTQYF | TGTGCCAGCAGCTTAGACCCATCGGGCACAGATACGCAGTATTTT
TRBJ2-5 | 17 | TRBV10-2 | NA | TRBD2 | CASSPRTSGFGGETQYF | TGCGCCAGCAGTCCCCGGACTAGCGGGTTTGGAGGGGAGACCCAGTACTTC
TRBJ1-4 | 15 | TRBV7-6 | NA | NA | CASSLQPGTPEKLFF | TGTGCCAGCAGCCTGCAACCAGGGACACCAGAAAAACTGTTTTTT
TRBJ2-3 | 14 | TRBV5-1 | NA | NA | CASSLVSGTDTQYF | TGCGCCAGCAGCTTGGTTAGCGGCACAGATACGCAGTATTTT
TRBJ2-2 | 14 | TRBV6-4 | NA | TRBD1 | CASGGTGSTGELFF | TGTGCCAGCGGTGGGACAGGGTCCACCGGGGAGCTGTTTTTT
TRBJ2-1 | 15 | TRBV11-2 | NA | NA | CASSQLRSSYNEQFF | TGTGCCAGCAGCCAGCTAAGGAGCTCCTACAATGAGCAGTTCTTC
TRBJ1-1 | 15 | TRBV3-1/TRBV3-2 | NA | NA | CASSHHDRLAAEAFF | TGTGCCAGCAGCCACCACGACAGGTTGGCCGCTGAAGCTTTCTTT
TRBJ2-6 | 14 | TRBV2 | NA | NA | CASSKSSGANVLTF | TGTGCCAGCAGTAAGAGCTCTGGGGCCAACGTCCTGACTTTC
TRBJ1-5 | 17 | TRBV27 | NA | NA | CASSDLGGTSRMGPQHF | TGTGCCAGCAGCGACCTGGGGGGGACATCTCGTATGGGGCCCCAGCATTTT
TRBJ2-3 | 14 | TRBV9 | once | NA | CASSVGLLTDTQYF | TGTGCCAGCAGCGTAGGGCTGCTCACAGATACGCAGTATTTT
TRBJ2-1 | 17 | TRBV3-1/TRBV3-2 | NA | TRBD2 | CASSQRAGLGLYNEQFF | TGTGCCAGCAGCCAACGCGCGGGACTAGGTCTCTACAATGAGCAGTTCTTC
TRBJ2-5 | 18 | TRBV4-2 | NA | NA | CASSPGTLADPYQETQYF | TGTGCCAGCAGCCCCGGGACCTTAGCGGACCCCTACCAAGAGACCCAGTACTTC
TRBJ1-3 | 14 | TRBV3-1/TRBV3-2 | NA | NA | CASSLGHSGNTIYF | TGTGCCAGCAGCCTGGGGCACTCTGGAAACACCATATATTTT
TRBJ1-3 | 17 | TRBV4-1 | NA | TRBD1 | CASSQAQQGKLGNTIYF | TGCGCCAGCAGCCAGGCGCAACAGGGGAAGCTTGGAAACACCATATATTTT
TRBJ2-2 | 16 | TRBV7-9 | NA | TRBD1 | CASSSRGQGPTGELFF | TGTGCCAGCAGCTCTAGGGGGCAGGGGCCCACCGGGGAGCTGTTTTTT